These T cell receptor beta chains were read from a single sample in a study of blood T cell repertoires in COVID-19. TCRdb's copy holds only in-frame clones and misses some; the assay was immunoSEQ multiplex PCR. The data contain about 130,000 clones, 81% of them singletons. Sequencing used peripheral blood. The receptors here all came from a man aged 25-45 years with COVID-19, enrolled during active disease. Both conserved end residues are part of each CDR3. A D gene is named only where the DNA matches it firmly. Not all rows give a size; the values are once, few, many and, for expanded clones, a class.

DNA: TGTGCCAGCAGTTACGGTCCAGGGATCTCCTACGAGCAGTACTTC
CDR3: CASSYGPGISYEQYF
length: 15
size: NA
D: NA
J: TRBJ2-7
V: TRBV6-5

DNA: TGTGCCAGCAGGGGACAGTCGGAGGGCAATCAGCCCCAGCATTTT
CDR3: CASRGQSEGNQPQHF
length: 15
size: NA
D: TRBD1
J: TRBJ1-5
V: TRBV27

DNA: TGTGCCAGCAGCCTTTGGACAGGGGTGGACACCATATATTTT
CDR3: CASSLWTGVDTIYF
length: 14
size: few
D: TRBD1
J: TRBJ1-3
V: TRBV11-2

DNA: TGTGCCAGCACCCCTGCGGGGGTGATACCAGATACGCAGTATTTT
CDR3: CASTPAGVIPDTQYF
length: 15
size: few
D: TRBD2
J: TRBJ2-3
V: TRBV2

DNA: TGCGCCAGCAGCCAAGCAGACAGAAACTATGGCTACACCTTC
CDR3: CASSQADRNYGYTF
length: 14
size: few
D: NA
J: TRBJ1-2
V: TRBV4-1

DNA: TGTGCCAGCAGTTACTCCTTGAGGCAGTCGAATACGCAGTATTTT
CDR3: CASSYSLRQSNTQYF
length: 15
size: NA
D: NA
J: TRBJ2-3
V: TRBV6-5

DNA: TGTGCCAGCAGCCACTGGACTAGCGGGACGTCTTACAATGAGCAGTTCTTC
CDR3: CASSHWTSGTSYNEQFF
length: 17
size: NA
D: TRBD2
J: TRBJ2-1
V: TRBV5-5

DNA: TGTGCCAGTGGGGACAGGGGAGTTGGTGAAAAACTGTTTTTT
CDR3: CASGDRGVGEKLFF
length: 14
size: NA
D: TRBD1
J: TRBJ1-4
V: TRBV19

DNA: TGTGCCAGCAGCGTACGAGAAGGGAGGGAAAAACTGTTTTTT
CDR3: CASSVREGREKLFF
length: 14
size: NA
D: NA
J: TRBJ1-4
V: TRBV9

DNA: TGTGCCAGCAGTGAAGGGACCGGACTAGGAGGTGAGCAGTTCTTC
CDR3: CASSEGTGLGGEQFF
length: 15
size: once
D: TRBD2
J: TRBJ2-1
V: TRBV2

DNA: TGTGCCAGCAGTTTATTGGGACAGAACGAAAGGATGGGCTACACCTTC
CDR3: CASSLLGQNERMGYTF
length: 16
size: NA
D: TRBD1
J: TRBJ1-2
V: TRBV27

DNA: TGTGCCAGTCGCCCCGCCGGGACAGGGTCTTCACCCCTCCACTTT
CDR3: CASRPAGTGSSPLHF
length: 15
size: NA
D: TRBD1
J: TRBJ1-6
V: TRBV19

DNA: TGTGCCACCAGTGAACCCGGGGAGGGGAAGAACACCGGGGAGCTGTTTTTT
CDR3: CATSEPGEGKNTGELFF
length: 17
size: NA
D: TRBD2
J: TRBJ2-2
V: TRBV24-1

DNA: TGTGCCAGTAGTCCCACTAGCGGGGGGTCGGGTACGCAGTATTTT
CDR3: CASSPTSGGSGTQYF
length: 15
size: NA
D: TRBD2
J: TRBJ2-3
V: TRBV19

DNA: TGTGCCAGCAGTTTAACTGGGGAGAAGCTGTTTTTT
CDR3: CASSLTGEKLFF
length: 12
size: NA
D: NA
J: TRBJ2-2
V: TRBV28

DNA: TGCAGTGCTAGTTCTGGAATGGAGAATTCACCCCTCCACTTT
CDR3: CSASSGMENSPLHF
length: 14
size: NA
D: NA
J: TRBJ1-6
V: TRBV20-1

DNA: TGTGCCAGCAGCTCCACGGGTGAAAACACCATATATTTT
CDR3: CASSSTGENTIYF
length: 13
size: NA
D: NA
J: TRBJ1-3
V: TRBV5-6

DNA: TGTGCCAGCAGCTCAATGGGGGGCTCTGGAAACACCATATATTTT
CDR3: CASSSMGGSGNTIYF
length: 15
size: NA
D: NA
J: TRBJ1-3
V: TRBV7-8

DNA: TGTGCCAGCACCCCACGGAAGGGGGCGAGGCAGCCCCAGCATTTT
CDR3: CASTPRKGARQPQHF
length: 15
size: few
D: TRBD1
J: TRBJ1-5
V: TRBV6-5

DNA: TGTGCCAGCAGCTTAGTGTGGGGGGGACTAGCGGGAGTCCGGGAGACCCAGTACTTC
CDR3: CASSLVWGGLAGVRETQYF
length: 19
size: NA
D: TRBD2
J: TRBJ2-5
V: TRBV7-6

DNA: TGTGCCAGTAGTTTATCCGGGACAAGGGGTAACTATGGCTACACCTTC
CDR3: CASSLSGTRGNYGYTF
length: 16
size: NA
D: NA
J: TRBJ1-2
V: TRBV19

DNA: TGTGCCAGCCGGAGGGACTACGAGCAGTACTTC
CDR3: CASRRDYEQYF
length: 11
size: NA
D: NA
J: TRBJ2-7
V: TRBV2

DNA: TGTGCCAGCAGCGTAGGGACAGGCTATGGCTACACCTTC
CDR3: CASSVGTGYGYTF
length: 13
size: NA
D: TRBD1
J: TRBJ1-2
V: TRBV6-5

DNA: TGTGCCAGCAGCTTAGGGGGCGGCTCCTACGAGCAGTACTTC
CDR3: CASSLGGGSYEQYF
length: 14
size: few
D: NA
J: TRBJ2-7
V: TRBV7-2

DNA: TGTGCCAGCAGCTCAGGGGGAGATACGCAGTATTTT
CDR3: CASSSGGDTQYF
length: 12
size: NA
D: TRBD1
J: TRBJ2-3
V: TRBV7-2

DNA: TGTGCCAGCAGCCCCGGGGCACTCGGACTAAATGAAAAACTGTTTTTT
CDR3: CASSPGALGLNEKLFF
length: 16
size: NA
D: NA
J: TRBJ1-4
V: TRBV11-3

DNA: TGTGCCTGGACCCTCCCGGGGTCGGGAAATAACTATGGCTACACCTTC
CDR3: CAWTLPGSGNNYGYTF
length: 16
size: NA
D: NA
J: TRBJ1-2
V: TRBV30

DNA: TGTGCCAGCAGCTTGAGGACAGGGAGGAAGTGGAACACTGAAGCTTTCTTT
CDR3: CASSLRTGRKWNTEAFF
length: 17
size: NA
D: TRBD1
J: TRBJ1-1
V: TRBV11-2

DNA: TGTGCCAGTAGTATCGCAATCACTAGCGGGCCGTACGAGCAGTACTTC
CDR3: CASSIAITSGPYEQYF
length: 16
size: NA
D: TRBD2
J: TRBJ2-7
V: TRBV19

DNA: TGTGCCAGCAGCTTAGACGAGGGAACAAGAGGCTACACCTTC
CDR3: CASSLDEGTRGYTF
length: 14
size: once
D: NA
J: TRBJ1-2
V: TRBV7-9

DNA: TGTGCCAGCAGAGAACAGACAGGGGCTGGAAACACCATATATTTT
CDR3: CASREQTGAGNTIYF
length: 15
size: NA
D: TRBD1
J: TRBJ1-3
V: TRBV7-9

DNA: TGTGCCATCAGTGACCTCGGGAAGAAGTACTTC
CDR3: CAISDLGKKYF
length: 11
size: NA
D: NA
J: TRBJ2-7
V: TRBV10-3

DNA: TGTGCCAGCAGTTCGGCGGGGGGCTTGGGAGATACGCAGTATTTT
CDR3: CASSSAGGLGDTQYF
length: 15
size: few
D: TRBD2
J: TRBJ2-3
V: TRBV6-6

DNA: TGTGCCAGCAGTTTGACAGGGGGCTTGAACTATGGCTACACCTTC
CDR3: CASSLTGGLNYGYTF
length: 15
size: NA
D: TRBD1
J: TRBJ1-2
V: TRBV28

DNA: TGTGCCAGCAGCTCCCCGGGATCTAAACAGACCCAGTACTTC
CDR3: CASSSPGSKQTQYF
length: 14
size: NA
D: NA
J: TRBJ2-5
V: TRBV7-6

DNA: TGTGCCAGCAGCTTGGTTGGGGGGGAAAAACTGTTTTTT
CDR3: CASSLVGGEKLFF
length: 13
size: few
D: NA
J: TRBJ1-4
V: TRBV5-6

DNA: TGTGCCAGCAGTGAAGACAGGTCACCCCTCCACTTT
CDR3: CASSEDRSPLHF
length: 12
size: NA
D: NA
J: TRBJ1-6
V: TRBV2

DNA: TGTGCCAGCAGCTCGACAGTTGGAAACACCATATATTTT
CDR3: CASSSTVGNTIYF
length: 13
size: NA
D: NA
J: TRBJ1-3
V: TRBV7-9

DNA: TGTGCCAGCAGCAGTACCGGGACAGGGAACTCACCCCTCCACTTT
CDR3: CASSSTGTGNSPLHF
length: 15
size: NA
D: TRBD1
J: TRBJ1-6
V: TRBV5-4

DNA: TGTGCCAGCAGCTTGGGGTATTTTACCCTTAGCGATGAGCAGTTCTTC
CDR3: CASSLGYFTLSDEQFF
length: 16
size: NA
D: NA
J: TRBJ2-1
V: TRBV5-5

DNA: TGTGCCAGCAGCTTCCACAGGGGCTATGGCTACACCTTC
CDR3: CASSFHRGYGYTF
length: 13
size: few
D: TRBD1
J: TRBJ1-2
V: TRBV11-3

DNA: TGTGCCAGCTCACTGTCACAGGATAACTATGGCTACACCTTC
CDR3: CASSLSQDNYGYTF
length: 14
size: NA
D: NA
J: TRBJ1-2
V: TRBV18

DNA: TGTGCCATCAGTGGTAAAACAGGGTTTAACTATGGCTACACCTTC
CDR3: CAISGKTGFNYGYTF
length: 15
size: NA
D: NA
J: TRBJ1-2
V: TRBV10-3

DNA: TGTGCCAGCAGACTGGGACAGGGGAATTATGAGCAGTTCTTC
CDR3: CASRLGQGNYEQFF
length: 14
size: NA
D: TRBD1
J: TRBJ2-1
V: TRBV6-5

DNA: TGTGCCAGCAGAGGGACAGGGGATTCACCCCTCCACTTT
CDR3: CASRGTGDSPLHF
length: 13
size: NA
D: TRBD1
J: TRBJ1-6
V: TRBV7-9

DNA: TGTGCCAGCAGTTTATCCTTGACAGGGGGGGTTCAGCCCCAGCATTTT
CDR3: CASSLSLTGGVQPQHF
length: 16
size: NA
D: TRBD1
J: TRBJ1-5
V: TRBV27

DNA: TGTGCCAGCAGCCCAGGGGGACTAGCGGGAGTTAATGAGCAGTTCTTC
CDR3: CASSPGGLAGVNEQFF
length: 16
size: NA
D: TRBD2
J: TRBJ2-1
V: TRBV4-2

DNA: TGTGCCTGGAGTGCCCAGGGGTGGACACCCCACGATGAGCAGTTCTTC
CDR3: CAWSAQGWTPHDEQFF
length: 16
size: NA
D: NA
J: TRBJ2-1
V: TRBV30

DNA: TGCGCCAGCAGCTTGGGATCGGGGACAGCCAACACTGAAGCTTTCTTT
CDR3: CASSLGSGTANTEAFF
length: 16
size: NA
D: TRBD1
J: TRBJ1-1
V: TRBV5-1

DNA: TGTGCCAGCAGTTTTGCGGAAAACAATCAGCCCCAGCATTTT
CDR3: CASSFAENNQPQHF
length: 14
size: NA
D: NA
J: TRBJ1-5
V: TRBV27

DNA: TGTGCCAGTAGTATCGGTGCAGGGGGCCGTGGCTACACCTTC
CDR3: CASSIGAGGRGYTF
length: 14
size: once
D: TRBD1
J: TRBJ1-2
V: TRBV19

DNA: TGTGCCAGCAGTGAAACCTCTGGGGCCTTGACTGAAGCTTTCTTT
CDR3: CASSETSGALTEAFF
length: 15
size: NA
D: NA
J: TRBJ1-1
V: TRBV2

DNA: TGCGCCAGCAGCCCCCGGGCAGCGGGAGACACCGGGGAGCTGTTTTTT
CDR3: CASSPRAAGDTGELFF
length: 16
size: NA
D: TRBD2
J: TRBJ2-2
V: TRBV4-1

DNA: TGTGCCAGCAGCATAAACGAACGACTAGCAGGGTACAATGAGCAGTTCTTC
CDR3: CASSINERLAGYNEQFF
length: 17
size: many
D: TRBD2
J: TRBJ2-1
V: TRBV7-2

DNA: TGTGCCAGCAGCTTGGGGTGTGGCAGGGTCATGTGCAATCAGCCCCAGCATTTT
CDR3: CASSLGCGRVMCNQPQHF
length: 18
size: once
D: NA
J: TRBJ1-5
V: TRBV5-5